These T cell receptor beta chains were read from a single sample in a study of cytomegalovirus exposure and HLA in healthy donors. Here immunoSEQ multiplex PCR was the method, and the copy in TCRdb shows in-frame clones only, minus some. The repertoire consists of around 150,000 clones, with approximately 71% occurring once and the leading ten covering around 8.3%. The sample was PBMCs. These receptors originate from a woman between 40 and 55 years old in good health and CMV-seropositive. The conserved cysteine and the conserved F or W are not part of the CDR3 here. Each record gives: CDR3 length, V gene, J gene, CDR3 protein.

len: 9; v_gene: TRBV28; j_gene: TRBJ2-3; CDR3aa: ASSRVDTQY
len: 16; v_gene: TRBV7-2; j_gene: TRBJ2-5; CDR3aa: ASSLVGLAGGIQETQY
len: 16; v_gene: TRBV11-2; j_gene: TRBJ1-5; CDR3aa: ASSSQTGGGRRNQPQH
len: 14; v_gene: TRBV28; j_gene: TRBJ2-4; CDR3aa: ASSLAGGLAKNIQY
len: 16; v_gene: TRBV7-2; j_gene: TRBJ1-5; CDR3aa: ASSLMGGRLGSNQPQH
len: 14; v_gene: TRBV4-2; j_gene: TRBJ2-1; CDR3aa: ASSQDPAGLYNEQF
len: 10; v_gene: TRBV29-1; j_gene: TRBJ2-7; CDR3aa: SVSGSSYEQY
len: 13; v_gene: TRBV6-6; j_gene: TRBJ2-7; CDR3aa: ASSLGQGPSYEQY
len: 10; v_gene: TRBV29-1; j_gene: TRBJ2-5; CDR3aa: SVFSGRETQY
len: 9; v_gene: TRBV2; j_gene: TRBJ2-2; CDR3aa: ASYNTGELF
len: 13; v_gene: TRBV6-5; j_gene: TRBJ2-1; CDR3aa: ASTRGDRVYNEQF
len: 15; v_gene: TRBV15; j_gene: TRBJ2-1; CDR3aa: ATSRSGGPGGRNEQF
len: 13; v_gene: TRBV15; j_gene: TRBJ2-1; CDR3aa: ATVRKGQTYNEQF
len: 12; v_gene: TRBV27; j_gene: TRBJ2-7; CDR3aa: ASSYKGSGYEQY
len: 13; v_gene: TRBV4-1; j_gene: TRBJ2-5; CDR3aa: ASSRLGGTQETQY
len: 13; v_gene: TRBV2; j_gene: TRBJ2-4; CDR3aa: ASSELALAKNIQY
len: 12; v_gene: TRBV7-8; j_gene: TRBJ2-1; CDR3aa: ASLLSRAENEQF